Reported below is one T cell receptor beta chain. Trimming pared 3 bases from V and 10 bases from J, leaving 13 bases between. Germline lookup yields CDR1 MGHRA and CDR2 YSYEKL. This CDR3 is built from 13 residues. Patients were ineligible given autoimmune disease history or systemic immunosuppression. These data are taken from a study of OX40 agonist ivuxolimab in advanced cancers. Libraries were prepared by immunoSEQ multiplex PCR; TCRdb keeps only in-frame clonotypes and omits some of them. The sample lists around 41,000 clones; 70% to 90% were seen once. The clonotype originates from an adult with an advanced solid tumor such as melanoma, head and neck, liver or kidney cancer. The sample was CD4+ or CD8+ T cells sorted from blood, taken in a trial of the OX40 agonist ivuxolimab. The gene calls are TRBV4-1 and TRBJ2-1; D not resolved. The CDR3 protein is CASSHQAAVEQFF. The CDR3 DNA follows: TGCGCCAGCAGCCATCAGGCGGCCGTAGAGCAGTTCTTC.